Listed below are T cell receptor beta chains from one sample, sequenced in a study of CD8 T cells in ankylosing spondylitis. TCRdb used MiXCR to reprocess the 5' RACE reads, holding one entry per CDR3 protein. There are roughly 700,000 distinct CDR3 sequences in the sample; about 20% occur only once, and 15% to 20% lies in the top ten. Sequencing was done on a sample of blood, either unsorted or a sorted T cell fraction (not recorded which). The source is a male donor with ankylosing spondylitis. CDR3s include the opening cysteine and the closing phenylalanine or tryptophan. A D gene is named only where the DNA matches it firmly. Some rows mark clone size as missing; the rest say once, few, many or name a class of expanded clone.

j_call,v_call,d_call,cdr3_length,clone_size,cdr3_nt,cdr3_aa
TRBJ2-1,TRBV5-1,TRBD1,14,-,TGCGCCAGCAGCATATGGGACAGGGACAATGAGCAGTTCTTC,CASSIWDRDNEQFF
TRBJ2-7,TRBV27,-,13,-,TGTGCCAGCAGTTTCTACGGGACCTACGAGCAGTACTTC,CASSFYGTYEQYF
TRBJ2-1,TRBV11-2,TRBD1,15,-,TGTGCCAGCAGCTTATCAGGGGGCCGGATCGATGAGCAGTTCTTC,CASSLSGGRIDEQFF
TRBJ1-5,TRBV20-1,TRBD1,16,few,TGCAGTGCTCGGACAGGGGGCGGAAGAAGCAATCAGCCCCAGCATTTT,CSARTGGGRSNQPQHF
TRBJ2-1,TRBV6-1,TRBD2,18,-,TGTGCCAGCAGCCTCGGGACTAGCGGGACAGGGCCCCGCAGTGAGCAGTTCTTC,CASSLGTSGTGPRSEQFF
TRBJ2-5,TRBV14,TRBD2,16,-,TGTGCCAGCAGCCAAGGAAGCGGGACGGGACAAGAGACCCAGTACTTC,CASSQGSGTGQETQYF
TRBJ1-2,TRBV20-1,-,14,-,TGCAGTGCTAGCGTTTCACAGGCGCACTATGGCTACACCTTC,CSASVSQAHYGYTF
TRBJ2-1,TRBV20-1,TRBD2,13,once,TGCAGTGCCGGGGGACTAGCGGGAGAAGAGCAGTTCTTC,CSAGGLAGEEQFF
TRBJ2-7,TRBV20-1,TRBD1,13,few,TGCAGTGCGCCCGGACAGGGACTCTACGAGCAGTACTTC,CSAPGQGLYEQYF
TRBJ2-2,TRBV12-3/TRBV12-4,TRBD2,16,many,TGTGCCAGCAGTTCCTTGGGAGCGGGGGTTACCGGGGAGCTGTTTTTT,CASSSLGAGVTGELFF
TRBJ2-2,TRBV20-1,-,16,-,TGCAGTGCTAGAGATGCGGACAGCGAGAACACCGGGGAGCTGTTTTTT,CSARDADSENTGELFF
TRBJ2-7,TRBV29-1,-,11,few,TGCAGCGTTGAAATTGGGATAGAGGAGTACTTC,CSVEIGIEEYF
TRBJ2-2,TRBV7-9,-,15,-,TGTGCCAGAGGTGAAGTGGAATGGTTCACCGGGGAGCTGTTTTTT,CARGEVEWFTGELFF
TRBJ2-3,TRBV29-1,TRBD2,14,many,TGCAGCGTTGGAGGAGCGGGAGCCACAGATACGCAGTATTTT,CSVGGAGATDTQYF
TRBJ2-1,TRBV5-1,-,17,few,TGCGCCAGCAGCTTGCGAGCGTTAGGGGCCCAGAGTCATGAGCAGTTCTTC,CASSLRALGAQSHEQFF
TRBJ2-3,TRBV20-1,TRBD2,16,many,TGCAGTGCCACCCCTGGGACTAGCGGGATGGCAGATACGCAGTATTTT,CSATPGTSGMADTQYF
TRBJ1-1,TRBV4-1,-,16,few,TGCGCCAGCAGCCAAGACCCGGGACAACCGAACACTGAAGCTTTCTTT,CASSQDPGQPNTEAFF
TRBJ1-5,TRBV20-1,TRBD1,17,-,TGCAGTGTCCAGGGGGCAGGGGGGAGATATAGCAATCAGCCCCAGCATTTT,CSVQGAGGRYSNQPQHF